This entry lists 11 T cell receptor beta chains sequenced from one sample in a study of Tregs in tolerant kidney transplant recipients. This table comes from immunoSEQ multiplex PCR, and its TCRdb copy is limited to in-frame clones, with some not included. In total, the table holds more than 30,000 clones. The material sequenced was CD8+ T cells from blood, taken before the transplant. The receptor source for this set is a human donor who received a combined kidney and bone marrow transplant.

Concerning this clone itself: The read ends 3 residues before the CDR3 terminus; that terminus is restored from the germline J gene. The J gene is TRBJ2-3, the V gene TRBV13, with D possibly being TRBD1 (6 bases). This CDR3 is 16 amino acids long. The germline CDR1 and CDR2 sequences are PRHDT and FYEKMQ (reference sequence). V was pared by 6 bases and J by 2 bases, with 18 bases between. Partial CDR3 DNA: TGTGCCAGCAGTAAACAGGGAGCGTCGGCCACAGATACG. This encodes CASSKQGASATDT. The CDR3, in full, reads CASSKQGASATDTQYF.

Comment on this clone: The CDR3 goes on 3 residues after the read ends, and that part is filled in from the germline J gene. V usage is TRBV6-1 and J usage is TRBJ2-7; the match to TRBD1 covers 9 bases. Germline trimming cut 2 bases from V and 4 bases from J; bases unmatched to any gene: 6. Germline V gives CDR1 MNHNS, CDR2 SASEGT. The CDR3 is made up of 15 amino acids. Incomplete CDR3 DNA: TGTGCCAGCAGTGAAAGGGACAGGGCACGATACGAG. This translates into CASSERDRARYE. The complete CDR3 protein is CASSERDRARYEQYF.

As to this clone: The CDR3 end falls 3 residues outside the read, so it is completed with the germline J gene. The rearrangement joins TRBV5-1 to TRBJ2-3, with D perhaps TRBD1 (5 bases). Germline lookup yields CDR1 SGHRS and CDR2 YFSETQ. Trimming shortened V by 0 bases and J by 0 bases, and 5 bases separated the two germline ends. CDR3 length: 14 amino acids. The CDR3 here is CASSLGGSTDTQYF. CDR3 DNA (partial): TGCGCCAGCAGCTTGGGGGGCAGCACAGATACG.

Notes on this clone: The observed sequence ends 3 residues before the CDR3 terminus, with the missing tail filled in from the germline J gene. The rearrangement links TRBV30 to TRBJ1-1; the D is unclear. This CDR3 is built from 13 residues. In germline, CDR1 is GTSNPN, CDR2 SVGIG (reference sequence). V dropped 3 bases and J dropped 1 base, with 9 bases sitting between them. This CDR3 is CAWSQTGNTEAFF. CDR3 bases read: TGTGCCTGGAGCCAGACGGGGAACACTGAA.

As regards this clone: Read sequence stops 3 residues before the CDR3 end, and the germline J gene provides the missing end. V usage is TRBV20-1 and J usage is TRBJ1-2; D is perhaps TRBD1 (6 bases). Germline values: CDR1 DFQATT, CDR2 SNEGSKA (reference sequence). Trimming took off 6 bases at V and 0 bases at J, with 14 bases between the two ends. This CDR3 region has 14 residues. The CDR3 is CSANPRGTNYGYTF. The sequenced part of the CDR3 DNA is TGCAGTGCCAACCCCAGGGGTACTAACTATGGC.

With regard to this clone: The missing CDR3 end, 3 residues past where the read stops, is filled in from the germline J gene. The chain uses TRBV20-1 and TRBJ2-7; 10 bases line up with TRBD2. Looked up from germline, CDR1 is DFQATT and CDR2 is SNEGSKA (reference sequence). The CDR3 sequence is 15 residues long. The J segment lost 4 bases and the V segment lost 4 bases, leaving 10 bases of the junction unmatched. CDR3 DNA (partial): TGCAGTGCTACGACGGGGGCTAGCGGGAGATACGAG. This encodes CSATTGASGRYE. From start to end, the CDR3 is CSATTGASGRYEQYF.

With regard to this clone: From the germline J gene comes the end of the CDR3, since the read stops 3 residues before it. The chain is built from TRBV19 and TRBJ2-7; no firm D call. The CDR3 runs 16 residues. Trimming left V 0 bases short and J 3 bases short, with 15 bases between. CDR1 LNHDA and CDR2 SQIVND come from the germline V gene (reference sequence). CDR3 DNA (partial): TGTGCCAGTAGTATAGATCTATCCGAGGCGGTCTACGAG. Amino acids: CASSIDLSEAVYE. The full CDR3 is CASSIDLSEAVYEQYF.

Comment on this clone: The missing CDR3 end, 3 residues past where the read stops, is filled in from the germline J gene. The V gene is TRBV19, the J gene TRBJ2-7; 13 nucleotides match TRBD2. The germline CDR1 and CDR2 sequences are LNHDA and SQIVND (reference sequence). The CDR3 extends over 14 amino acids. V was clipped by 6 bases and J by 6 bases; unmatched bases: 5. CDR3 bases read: TGTGCCAGTAGCCCGGGACTAGCGGGATTCGAG. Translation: CASSPGLAGFE. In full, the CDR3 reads CASSPGLAGFEQYF.

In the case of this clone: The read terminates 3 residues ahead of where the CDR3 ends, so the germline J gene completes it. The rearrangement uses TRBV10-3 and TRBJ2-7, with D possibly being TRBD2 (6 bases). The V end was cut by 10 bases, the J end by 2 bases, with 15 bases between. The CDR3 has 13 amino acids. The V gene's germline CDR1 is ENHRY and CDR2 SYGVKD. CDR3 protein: CATTPGLTYEQYF. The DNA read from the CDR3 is TGTGCCACCACCCCGGGACTCACCTACGAG.

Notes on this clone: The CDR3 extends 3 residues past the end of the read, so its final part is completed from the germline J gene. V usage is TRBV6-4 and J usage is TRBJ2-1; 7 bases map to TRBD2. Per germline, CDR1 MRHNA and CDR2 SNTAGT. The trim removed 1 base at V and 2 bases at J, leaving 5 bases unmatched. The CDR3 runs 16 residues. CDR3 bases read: TGTGCCAGCAGTGACTTCGCGGGAGTTCCCTACAATGAG. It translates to CASSDFAGVPYNE. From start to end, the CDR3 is CASSDFAGVPYNEQFF.

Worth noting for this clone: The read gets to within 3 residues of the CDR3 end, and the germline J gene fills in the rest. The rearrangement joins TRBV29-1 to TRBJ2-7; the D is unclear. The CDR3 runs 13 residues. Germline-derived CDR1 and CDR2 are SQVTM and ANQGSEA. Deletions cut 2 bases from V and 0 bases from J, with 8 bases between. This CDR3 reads CSVETQVSYEQYF. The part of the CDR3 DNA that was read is TGCAGCGTTGAAACTCAAGTCTCCTACGAG.